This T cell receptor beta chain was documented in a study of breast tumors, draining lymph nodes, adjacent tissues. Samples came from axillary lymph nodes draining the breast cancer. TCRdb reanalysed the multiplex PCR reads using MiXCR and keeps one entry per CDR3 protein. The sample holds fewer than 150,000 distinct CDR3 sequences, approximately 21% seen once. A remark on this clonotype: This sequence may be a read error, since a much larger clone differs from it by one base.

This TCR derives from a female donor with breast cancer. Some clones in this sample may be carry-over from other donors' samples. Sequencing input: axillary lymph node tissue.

In DNA form, the CDR3 reads TGTACCAGCAGCTCGTCTAGAGCTGGCTACACCTTC. It specifies CTSSSSRAGYTF. This chain joins TRBV6-5 and TRBJ1-2; D not certain. Germline CDR1 and CDR2: MNHEY and SVGAGI. The CDR3 is 12 residues long.